The 5 T cell receptor beta chains below come from one sample, sequenced in a study of neurological immune-mediated disorders. TCRdb used MiXCR to reprocess the 5' RACE reads, holding one entry per CDR3 protein. Here the sample spans around 40,000 distinct CDR3 sequences, approximately 11% being singletons. The sequenced sample was PBMCs. Source of these receptors: a female donor in good health.

This clonotype was seen ten or more times. The rearrangement joins TRBV12-3 or TRBV12-4 to TRBJ2-1; D is uncertain. With 7 bases removed from V and 10 bases from J, the gap between germline ends came to 17 bases. The CDR3 runs to 13 residues. This CDR3 is CASTPKDHGEQFF. DNA for the CDR3: TGTGCCAGCACTCCTAAGGACCATGGAGAGCAGTTCTTC.

The sample holds many counts of this clonotype. The J gene is TRBJ2-5, the V gene TRBV2; 10 bases map to TRBD1. V shed 5 bases and J 2 bases; nucleotides not matched to a gene: 5. The CDR3 sequence is 15 residues long. CDR1 SNHLY and CDR2 FYNNEI come from the germline V gene. The CDR3 reads CASSTGQGVQETQYF. The CDR3 DNA follows: TGTGCCAGCAGTACTGGACAGGGGGTTCAAGAGACCCAGTACTTC.

This clonotype was observed many times. V usage is TRBV29-1 and J usage is TRBJ2-1; 12 bases agree with TRBD2. In germline, CDR1 is SQVTM, CDR2 ANQGSEA. CDR3 length equals 15 residues. Germline trimming cut 3 bases from V and 7 bases from J; bases unmatched to any gene: 7. The DNA of the CDR3 is TGCAGCGTTGAGTCGCTAGCGGGAGGGTCGAATGAGCAGTTCTTC. Protein: CSVESLAGGSNEQFF.

The chain joins TRBV20-1 to TRBJ2-7; possible D gene TRBD1, 6 bases. V was trimmed by 3 bases and J by 4 bases, leaving 19 bases between them. Germline V gives CDR1 DFQATT, CDR2 SNEGSKA (reference sequence). The CDR3 is 15 amino acids. Written as DNA, the CDR3 is TGCAGTGCTAGGGGCGACCTGGGACAAGCTTACGAGCAGTACTTC. This translates into CSARGDLGQAYEQYF.

The table lists this clonotype with many counts. V is TRBV6-5 and J is TRBJ1-4; 7 nucleotides match TRBD1. The CDR3 is 14 residues long. The J segment lost 8 bases and the V segment lost 0 bases, leaving 3 bases of the junction unmatched. Germline V gene data show CDR1 as MNHEY and CDR2 as SVGAGI. The CDR3 DNA reads as TGTGCCAGCAGTTACTCAGGGGGCGACGAAAAACTGTTTTTT. Translated: CASSYSGGDEKLFF.